These 18 T cell receptor beta chains were sequenced from one sample in a study of shared clonotypes between healthy human individuals. TCRdb keeps only in-frame clones here, not all; method: immunoSEQ multiplex PCR. The sample consists of 2 million to 2.5 million clones, 85% to 95% of them appearing once. Material for sequencing was naive CD4+ T cells from PBMCs. The subset denotes: CD45RA+ positively selected. The receptors were gathered from a man younger than 35 in good health. Some clones in this sample may be carry-over from other donors' samples.

The chain employs TRBV10-3 and TRBJ2-2, with 10 bases lining up with TRBD1. CDR3 length: 16 residues. Germline loops: CDR1 ENHRY, CDR2 SYGVKD. The V and J ends lost 2 bases and 4 bases, in that order; junction bases with no gene match: 4. CDR3 in amino acids: CAISEGTGAGTGELFF. The DNA of the CDR3 is TGTGCCATCAGTGAGGGGACAGGGGCAGGCACCGGGGAGCTGTTTTTT.

Details on this clone: The sample holds other DNA sequences that translate to the same CDR3. The genes are TRBV9 and TRBJ1-4; D unclear. The V end was cut by 2 bases, the J end by 0 bases, with 5 bases between. Germline V gene lookup returns CDR1 SGDLS and CDR2 YYNGEE. The CDR3 has 14 residues. CDR3 sequence: CASSVGATNEKLFF. The CDR3 region has the DNA TGTGCCAGCAGCGTGGGTGCAACTAATGAAAAACTGTTTTTT.

The chain employs TRBV5-6 and TRBJ2-7, with D perhaps assigned TRBD1 or TRBD2 (7 bases each). The CDR3 is 16 amino acids. CDR1 and CDR2 from the germline V gene are SGHDT and YYEEEE. V lost 2 bases and J 2 bases, leaving 17 bases between the germline ends. The CDR3 is CASSFLQGGGPYEQYF. CDR3 coding DNA: TGTGCCAGCAGCTTCCTCCAGGGAGGGGGCCCCTACGAGCAGTACTTC.

The chain carries TRBV7-8 and TRBJ2-7; TRBD1 is a possible D gene (7 bases). Between the trimmed V and J ends, which lost 8 bases and 5 bases, there was a span of 19 bases. CDR1 is SGHVS and CDR2 is FQNEAQ in the germline V gene. The CDR3 spans 14 residues. The CDR3 spells CASSMPQGEDEQYF. The CDR3 nucleotides read TGTGCCAGCTCAATGCCCCAGGGGGAGGACGAGCAGTACTTC.

This clone appeared once. This chain connects TRBV6-5 to TRBJ2-7, with D hard to call. The CDR3 sequence is 16 residues long. V was pared by 1 base and J by 3 bases, with 16 bases between. From germline, CDR1 is MNHEY and CDR2 SVGAGI. In nucleotides, the CDR3 is TGTGCCAGCAGTTACTTTGGGCTTGGGGAATACTACGAGCAGTACTTC. Translated: CASSYFGLGEYYEQYF.

In this sample, this clone turned up once. This specimen includes other DNA sequences encoding the same CDR3. J is TRBJ2-7 and V is TRBV28, with 9 bases lining up with TRBD1. The CDR3 sequence is 14 residues long. Germline values: CDR1 MDHEN, CDR2 SYDVKM. Trimming cost V 6 bases and J 2 bases; bases outside gene matches: 5. The CDR3 bases are TGTGCCAGCAGCCCGGGACAGGGACCCTACGAGCAGTACTTC. Translating gives CASSPGQGPYEQYF.

This rearrangement joins TRBV21-1 to TRBJ2-3; the table calls TRBD2, which could not be checked here. TRBV21-1 is labeled a pseudogene. This CDR3 spans 16 amino acids. In nucleotides, the CDR3 is TGTGCCAGCAGCACCTTAGCGGGCGGGCCCACAGATACGCAGTATTTT. Its translation: CASSTLAGGPTDTQYF.

As regards this clone: The same CDR3 arises from other DNA sequences in this sample as well. The CDR3 DNA sequence: TGTGCCAGCAGCGTCACAGGGGCAGACACTGAAGCTTTCTTT. Its translation: CASSVTGADTEAFF. The gene calls are TRBV9 and TRBJ1-1; 7 nucleotides match TRBD1. The J segment lost 3 bases and the V segment lost 2 bases, leaving 4 bases of the junction unmatched. CDR3 length: 14 residues. Germline CDR1 is SGDLS and CDR2 is YYNGEE.

V usage is TRBV2 and J usage is TRBJ2-2, with 7 bases lining up with TRBD1. Per germline, CDR1 SNHLY and CDR2 FYNNEI. The CDR3 is 14 amino acids. Unmatched junction bases numbered 7, after V lost 8 bases and J lost 4 bases. The CDR3 coding sequence is TGTGCCAGCGACAGGGAGAGACTCACCGGGGAGCTGTTTTTT. It encodes CASDRERLTGELFF.

The gene calls are TRBV2 and TRBJ2-5; no reliable D call. This CDR3 has 14 amino acids. The V gene's germline CDR1 is SNHLY and CDR2 FYNNEI. The ends were cut back, 8 bases at V and 5 bases at J, with 18 bases in the middle. CDR3: CASERVWGMETQYF. As DNA, the CDR3 is TGTGCCAGCGAGCGAGTTTGGGGTATGGAGACCCAGTACTTC.

The chain carries TRBV9 and TRBJ2-6, with D possibly matching TRBD1 (6 bases). Germline V gene sequence: CDR1 SGDLS, CDR2 YYNGEE. The CDR3 sequence is 18 residues long. Trimming cost V 2 bases and J 0 bases, with 15 bases left between them. CDR3 in DNA: TGTGCCAGCAGCGTTGGTGGCAGGGGCCACTCTGGGGCCAACGTCCTGACTTTC. Its protein is CASSVGGRGHSGANVLTF. The entire variable domain, with the rest obtained from reference TRBV9 and TRBJ2-6, is as follows: DSGVTQTPKHLITATGQRVTLRCSPRSGDLSVYWYQQSLDQGLQFLIQYYNGEERAKGNILERFSAQQFPDLHSELNLSSLELGDSALYFCASSVGGRGHSGANVLTFGAGSRLTVL.

The chain is built from TRBV5-5 and TRBJ2-7, with a possible D match to TRBD1 (5 bases). Trimming shortened V by 4 bases and J by 2 bases, and 13 bases separated the two germline ends. Germline V gene lookup returns CDR1 SGHKS and CDR2 YYEKEE (reference sequence). The CDR3 is 14 residues long. For the CDR3, the DNA is TGTGCCAGCAGCCCAAGGGGTCACGCCTACGAGCAGTACTTC. This codes for CASSPRGHAYEQYF.

The chain employs TRBV7-2 and TRBJ2-7; unclear D gene. The V gene's germline CDR1 is SGHTA and CDR2 FQGNSA. The V end lost 0 bases, the J end lost 7 bases, and 16 bases lay between the germline ends. This CDR3 spans 15 amino acids. The CDR3: CASSLAMGTVGEQYF. CDR3 nucleotides: TGTGCCAGCAGCTTAGCGATGGGAACGGTAGGGGAGCAGTACTTC.

Note on this clone: The same CDR3 is also encoded by other DNA sequences in this sample. The chain has TRBV5-1 and TRBJ2-5; tentative D call: TRBD1 (6 bases). Germline V gene data show CDR1 as SGHRS and CDR2 as YFSETQ. Trimming shortened V by 4 bases and J by 5 bases, and 12 bases separated the two germline ends. CDR3 length equals 13 residues. The chain's CDR3 is CASSPRGQETQYF. Here the CDR3 DNA reads TGCGCCAGCAGCCCCAGGGGCCAGGAGACCCAGTACTTC.

Worth noting for this clone: Within the sample, other DNA sequences also encode this same CDR3. The V gene is TRBV19, the J gene TRBJ1-2; D gene ambiguous. Germline V gene lookup returns CDR1 LNHDA and CDR2 SQIVND (reference sequence). V gave up 1 base and J gave up 1 base, with 10 bases separating them. The CDR3 spans 15 residues. The CDR3 sequence is CASSIAAGVNYGYTF. CDR3 nucleotides: TGTGCCAGTAGTATAGCGGCAGGTGTTAACTATGGCTACACCTTC.

This clone appeared once. Other DNA sequences in this sample translate to the same CDR3. This CDR3 reads CASSQGFYEQYF. CDR3 nucleotide sequence: TGTGCCAGCAGCCAGGGGTTCTACGAGCAGTACTTC. This chain joins TRBV6-1 and TRBJ2-7; maybe TRBD1 (6 bases). Trimming removed 6 bases at V and 3 bases at J, with 9 bases between. The CDR3 runs 12 residues. Germline assignment: CDR1 MNHNS and CDR2 SASEGT.

This rearrangement joins TRBV7-3 to TRBJ2-1, with 10 bases matching TRBD2. The CDR3 totals 16 residues. Looked up from germline, CDR1 is SGHTA and CDR2 is FQGTGA. Trimming at V came to 5 bases and at J to 4 bases, leaving 8 bases not matched to a gene. CDR3 nucleotide sequence: TGTGCCAGCAGCGCTCCTGGACTAGCGGAATACAATGAGCAGTTCTTC. Its protein is CASSAPGLAEYNEQFF.

The rearrangement joins TRBV11-2 to TRBJ2-1, with 9 bases fitting TRBD2. Losses at the gene ends were 5 bases for V and 0 bases for J; bases not matched to a gene: 8. The CDR3 loop spans 17 amino acids. CDR1 SGHAT and CDR2 FQNNGV come from the germline V gene. CDR3 DNA: TGTGCCAGCAGCCCGGTTAATAGCGGGAGCTCCTACAATGAGCAGTTCTTC. The encoded protein is CASSPVNSGSSYNEQFF.